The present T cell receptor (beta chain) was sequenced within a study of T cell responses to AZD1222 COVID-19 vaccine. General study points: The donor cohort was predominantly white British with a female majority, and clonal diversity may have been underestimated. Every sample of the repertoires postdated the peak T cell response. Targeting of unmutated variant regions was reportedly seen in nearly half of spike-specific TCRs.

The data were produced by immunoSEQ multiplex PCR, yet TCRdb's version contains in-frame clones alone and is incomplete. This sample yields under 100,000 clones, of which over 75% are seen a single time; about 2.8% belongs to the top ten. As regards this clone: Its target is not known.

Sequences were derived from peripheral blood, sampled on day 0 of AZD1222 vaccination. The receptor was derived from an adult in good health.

Here the CDR3 reads CASSQVPGGLDGYTF. The CDR3 DNA follows: TGTGCCAGCAGCCAAGTCCCAGGGGGCTTGGATGGCTACACCTTC. The chain carries TRBV14 and TRBJ1-2; TRBD1 matches 8 bases. The germline V gene has CDR1 SGHDN and CDR2 FVKESK. V gave up 1 base and J gave up 6 bases; unmatched junction bases: 7. The CDR3 has 15 residues.